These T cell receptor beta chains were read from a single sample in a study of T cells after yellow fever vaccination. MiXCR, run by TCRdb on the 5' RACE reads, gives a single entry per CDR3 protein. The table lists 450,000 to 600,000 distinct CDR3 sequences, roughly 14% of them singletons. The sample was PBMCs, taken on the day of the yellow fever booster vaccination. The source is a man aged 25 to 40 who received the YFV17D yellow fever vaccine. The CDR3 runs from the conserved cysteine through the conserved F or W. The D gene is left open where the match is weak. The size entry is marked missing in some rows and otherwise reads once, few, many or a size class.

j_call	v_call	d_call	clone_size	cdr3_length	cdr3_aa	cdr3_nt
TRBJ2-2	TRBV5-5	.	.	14	CASSPPPTLGELFF	TGTGCCAGCAGCCCGCCCCCGACTTTGGGGGAGCTGTTTTTT
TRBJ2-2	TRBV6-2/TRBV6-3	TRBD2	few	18	CASSSRLAGEMGTGELFF	TGTGCCAGCAGTTCCCGACTAGCGGGAGAGATGGGCACCGGGGAGCTGTTTTTT
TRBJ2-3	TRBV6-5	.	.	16	CASSLGHTISTDTQYF	TGTGCCAGCAGCTTAGGACACACTATTAGCACAGATACGCAGTATTTT
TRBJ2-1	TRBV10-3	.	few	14	CAISESETRDEQFF	TGTGCCATCAGTGAGTCAGAGACTAGGGATGAGCAGTTCTTC
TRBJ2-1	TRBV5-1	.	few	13	CASSSALSDEQFF	TGCGCCAGCAGCTCGGCTCTAAGTGATGAGCAGTTCTTC
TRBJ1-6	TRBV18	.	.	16	CASSPTGRRRDSPLHF	TGTGCCAGCTCACCAACCGGGCGGAGGCGAGACTCACCCCTCCACTTT
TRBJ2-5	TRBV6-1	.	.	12	CASDQRRETQYF	TGTGCCAGTGACCAGCGCCGGGAGACCCAGTACTTC
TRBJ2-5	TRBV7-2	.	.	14	CASSSRGSAETQYF	TGTGCCAGCAGCTCACGGGGGTCGGCGGAGACCCAGTACTTC
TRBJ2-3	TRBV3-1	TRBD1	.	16	CASSLTLDRGGDTQYF	TGTGCCAGCAGCCTAACTCTCGACAGGGGTGGCGATACGCAGTATTTT
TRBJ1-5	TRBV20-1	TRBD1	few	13	CSARSGGGQPQHF	TGCAGTGCAAGATCAGGGGGGGGTCAGCCCCAGCATTTT
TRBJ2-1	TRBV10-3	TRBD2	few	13	CASGLAGANEQFF	TGTGCCTCCGGACTAGCGGGGGCCAATGAGCAGTTCTTC
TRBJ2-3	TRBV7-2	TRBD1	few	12	CASSFRTGMQYF	TGTGCCAGCAGCTTCCGGACAGGGATGCAGTATTTT
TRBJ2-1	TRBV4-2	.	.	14	CASSQDSTRREQFF	TGTGCCAGCAGCCAAGATAGTACCCGACGTGAGCAGTTCTTC
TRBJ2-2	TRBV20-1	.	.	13	CSATRENTGELFF	TGCAGTGCTACCCGGGAGAACACCGGGGAGCTGTTTTTT
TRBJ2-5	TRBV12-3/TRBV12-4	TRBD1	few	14	CASSKRQGGETQYF	TGTGCCAGCAGTAAAAGACAGGGCGGAGAGACCCAGTACTTC
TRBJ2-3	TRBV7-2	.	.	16	CASSLSLGGRSDTQYF	TGTGCCAGCAGCTTAAGCCTAGGGGGGCGGTCAGATACGCAGTATTTT
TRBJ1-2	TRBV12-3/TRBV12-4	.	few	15	CASSPFPPAVYGYTF	TGTGCCAGCAGTCCCTTCCCCCCAGCGGTCTATGGCTACACCTTC
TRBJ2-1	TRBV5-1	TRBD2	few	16	CASRGAGSSSYNEQFF	TGCGCCAGCAGAGGAGCGGGAAGTAGCTCCTACAATGAGCAGTTCTTC
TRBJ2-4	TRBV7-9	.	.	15	CASSSGIWTENIQYF	TGTGCCAGCAGCTCAGGGATATGGACCGAAAACATTCAGTACTTC
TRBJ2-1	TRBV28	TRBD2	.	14	CATRTSRTNNEQFF	TGTGCCACCCGGACTAGCAGAACTAACAATGAGCAGTTCTTC
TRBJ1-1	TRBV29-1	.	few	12	CSVSKGNTEAFF	TGCAGCGTGTCCAAGGGGAACACTGAAGCTTTCTTT
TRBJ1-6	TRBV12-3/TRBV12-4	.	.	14	CASSLGQDHRPLHF	TGTGCCAGCAGTTTGGGGCAGGACCACCGGCCCCTCCACTTT
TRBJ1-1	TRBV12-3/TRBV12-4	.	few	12	CASSLNRDRAFF	TGTGCCAGCAGTTTAAACAGGGATAGAGCTTTCTTT
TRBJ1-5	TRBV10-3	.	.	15	CAISESGTLGQPQHF	TGTGCCATCAGTGAGTCTGGGACCCTGGGGCAGCCCCAGCATTTT
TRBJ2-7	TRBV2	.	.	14	CASSDPRATYEQYF	TGTGCCAGCAGTGATCCCAGGGCTACTTACGAGCAGTACTTC
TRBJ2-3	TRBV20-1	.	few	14	CSASRDGYTDTQYF	TGCAGTGCTAGTCGCGACGGCTACACAGATACGCAGTATTTT
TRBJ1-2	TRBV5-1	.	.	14	CASSLRAGDYGYTF	TGCGCCAGCAGCTTGCGCGCCGGCGACTATGGCTACACCTTC
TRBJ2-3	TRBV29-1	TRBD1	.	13	CSVLDRVPDTQYF	TGCAGCGTCCTAGACAGGGTTCCAGATACGCAGTATTTT
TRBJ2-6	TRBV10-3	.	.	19	CAISEPPGTSSSGANVLTF	TGTGCCATCAGTGAACCCCCTGGGACGTCTAGCTCTGGGGCCAACGTCCTGACTTTC
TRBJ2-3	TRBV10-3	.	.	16	CAISEGKQPGTDTQYF	TGTGCCATCAGTGAGGGGAAACAGCCTGGCACAGATACGCAGTATTTT
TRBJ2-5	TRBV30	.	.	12	CAWSLVKETQYF	TGTGCCTGGAGTTTGGTCAAAGAGACCCAGTACTTC
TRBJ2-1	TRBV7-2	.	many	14	CASSLENGYNEQFF	TGTGCCAGCAGCTTGGAGAACGGGTACAATGAGCAGTTCTTC
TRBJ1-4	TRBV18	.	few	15	CASSPGTATNEKLFF	TGTGCCAGCTCACCGGGTACAGCGACTAATGAAAAACTGTTTTTT
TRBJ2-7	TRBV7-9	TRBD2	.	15	CASSYSAGGIYEQYF	TGTGCCAGCAGCTATTCCGCGGGAGGAATCTACGAGCAGTACTTC
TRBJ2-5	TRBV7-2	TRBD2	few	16	CASSPPGLAGGETQYF	TGTGCCAGCAGCCCCCCGGGACTAGCGGGAGGAGAGACCCAGTACTTC
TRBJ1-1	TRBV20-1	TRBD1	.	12	CSASSTGAEAFF	TGCAGTGCTTCTTCGACAGGGGCTGAAGCTTTCTTT
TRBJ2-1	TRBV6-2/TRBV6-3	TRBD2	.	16	CASKIGGRAAHNEQFF	TGTGCCAGCAAAATTGGCGGGAGGGCCGCCCACAATGAGCAGTTCTTC
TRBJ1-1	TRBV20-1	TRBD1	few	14	CSGTGGAGNTEAFF	TGCAGTGGGACAGGGGGCGCGGGGAACACTGAAGCTTTCTTT
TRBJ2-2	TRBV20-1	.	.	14	CSAGLGGASGELFF	TGCAGTGCCGGCTTGGGGGGCGCCTCCGGGGAGCTGTTTTTT
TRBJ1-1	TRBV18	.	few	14	CASSPTALNTEAFF	TGTGCCAGCTCACCGACGGCGTTGAACACTGAAGCTTTCTTT
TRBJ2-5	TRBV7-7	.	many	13	CASSFGPQETQYF	TGTGCTAGCAGCTTCGGACCCCAAGAGACCCAGTACTTC
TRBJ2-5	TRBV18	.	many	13	CASSPAIQETQYF	TGTGCCAGCTCACCTGCCATCCAAGAGACCCAGTACTTC
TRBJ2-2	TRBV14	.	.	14	CASSQGWVTGELFF	TGTGCCAGCAGCCAAGGGTGGGTCACCGGGGAGCTGTTTTTT
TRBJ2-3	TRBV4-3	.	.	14	CASSQVLATDTQYF	TGCGCCAGCAGCCAAGTCCTAGCCACAGATACGCAGTATTTT
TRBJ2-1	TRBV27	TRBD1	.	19	CASSSVYRGRWDTYSEQFF	TGTGCCAGCAGTTCAGTCTACAGGGGGAGATGGGATACCTACAGTGAGCAGTTCTTC
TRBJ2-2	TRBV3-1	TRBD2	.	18	CASSQDLAGGPDTGELFF	TGTGCCAGCAGCCAAGATCTAGCGGGAGGGCCTGACACCGGGGAGCTGTTTTTT
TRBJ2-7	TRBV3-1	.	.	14	CASSLGQGLGEQYF	TGTGCCAGCAGCCTGGGACAGGGACTAGGAGAGCAGTACTTC
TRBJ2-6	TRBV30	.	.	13	CAWGPPGANVLTF	TGTGCCTGGGGTCCTCCTGGGGCCAACGTCCTGACTTTC
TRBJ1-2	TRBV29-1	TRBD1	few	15	CSVARTGGEDYGYTF	TGCAGCGTTGCCAGAACAGGGGGCGAAGATTATGGCTACACCTTC
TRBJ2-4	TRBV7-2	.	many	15	CASSLAYGRENIQYF	TGTGCCAGCAGCTTAGCTTACGGGAGAGAGAACATTCAGTACTTC
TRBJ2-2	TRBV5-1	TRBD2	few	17	CASSLVGLAASAGELFF	TGCGCCAGCAGCTTGGTGGGACTAGCGGCCTCAGCCGGGGAGCTGTTTTTT
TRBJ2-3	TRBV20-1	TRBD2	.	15	CSASRERGGTDTQYF	TGCAGTGCTTCCCGGGAGCGGGGAGGCACAGATACGCAGTATTTT
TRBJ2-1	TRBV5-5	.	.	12	CASTSARNEQFF	TGTGCCAGCACCTCTGCTAGGAATGAGCAGTTCTTC
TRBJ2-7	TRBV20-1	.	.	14	CSARDRTGSYEQYF	TGCAGTGCTAGAGATCGGACGGGATCCTACGAGCAGTACTTC
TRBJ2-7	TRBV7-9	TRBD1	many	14	CASRSRQGVYEQYF	TGTGCCAGCAGATCGAGACAGGGAGTCTACGAGCAGTACTTC
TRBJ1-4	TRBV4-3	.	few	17	CASSQDTNQGTDEKLFF	TGCGCCAGCAGCCAAGATACTAATCAGGGGACTGATGAAAAACTGTTTTTT
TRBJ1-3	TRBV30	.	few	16	CAWTISGTGSGNTIYF	TGTGCCTGGACCATTTCGGGTACAGGCTCTGGAAACACCATATATTTT
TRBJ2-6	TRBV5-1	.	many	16	CASSLAGDPGANVLTF	TGCGCCAGCAGCTTGGCCGGGGATCCTGGGGCCAACGTCCTGACTTTC
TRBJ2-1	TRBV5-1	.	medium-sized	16	CASSLAGTSGGYEQFF	TGCGCCAGCAGCTTGGCCGGGACCTCCGGCGGCTATGAGCAGTTCTTC